Below, 8 T cell receptor beta chains from the same sample are listed, as sequenced in a study of shared clonotypes between healthy human individuals. Sequencing was performed with immunoSEQ multiplex PCR; in TCRdb, only in-frame clones are kept and a portion is missing. Here the sample spans approximately 2.1 million clones, just over 90% being singletons. Sequencing was performed on naive CD4+ T cells from PBMCs. Subset: CD45RA+ positively selected. These receptors came from a man younger than 30 in good health. Some clones in this sample may be carry-over from other donors' samples.

The rearrangement links TRBV10-2 to TRBJ2-7; no firm D call. The CDR3 is 10 residues long. Trimming took off 6 bases at V and 3 bases at J, with 3 bases between the two ends. Germline-derived CDR1 and CDR2 are WSHSY and SAAADI. This CDR3 reads CASRGYEQYF. For the CDR3, the DNA is TGCGCCAGCAGAGGCTACGAGCAGTACTTC.

The chain combines TRBV16 with TRBJ2-7; 9 nucleotides line up with TRBD1. Germline assignment: CDR1 KGHSY and CDR2 FQNENV. The CDR3 is made up of 14 amino acids. The J segment lost 2 bases and the V segment lost 7 bases, leaving 6 bases of the junction unmatched. CDR3 residues: CASNPGQGPYEQYF. In DNA form, the CDR3 reads TGTGCCAGCAATCCGGGACAGGGCCCCTACGAGCAGTACTTC. Drawing the rest from reference TRBV16 and TRBJ2-7, the complete variable domain is GEEVAQTPKHLVRGEGQKAKLYCAPIKGHSYVFWYQQVLKNEFKFLISFQNENVFDETGMPKERFSAKCLPNSPCSLEIQATKLEDSAVYFCASNPGQGPYEQYFGPGTRLTVT.

The chain links TRBV6-5 to TRBJ1-2; D perhaps matches TRBD1 (5 bases). Looked up from germline, CDR1 is MNHEY and CDR2 is SVGAGI. CDR3 size: 13 residues. Trimming took off 6 bases at V and 8 bases at J, with 16 bases between the two ends. In DNA, the CDR3 is TGTGCCAGCAGGACTACCGGGACTAAGGGCTACACCTTC. Translation gives CASRTTGTKGYTF.

The chain combines TRBV6-6 with TRBJ2-5; weak D call: TRBD1 (6 bases). Germline V gene sequence: CDR1 MNHNY, CDR2 SVGAGI (reference sequence). V lost 6 bases to trimming and J lost 5 bases, with 16 bases between them. The CDR3 contains 14 residues. The CDR3 nucleotides are TGTGCCAGCAGCACCGGGACAAAAGTGGAGACCCAGTACTTC. Residues: CASSTGTKVETQYF.

The chain carries TRBV7-9 and TRBJ2-1, with 10 bases that match TRBD2. This CDR3 has 15 amino acids. V was clipped by 3 bases and J by 5 bases; unmatched bases: 4. Per the germline V gene, CDR1 is SEHNR and CDR2 is FQNEAQ (reference sequence). CDR3 protein: CASSLGLAQNNEQFF. Here the CDR3 DNA reads TGTGCCAGCAGCTTGGGACTAGCGCAAAACAATGAGCAGTTCTTC.

The chain links TRBV5-1 to TRBJ1-2; 8 nucleotides align to TRBD1. This CDR3 contains 15 residues. CDR1 and CDR2 from the germline V gene are SGHRS and YFSETQ. With 4 bases clipped from V and 4 bases from J, the junction kept 9 bases outside the gene matches. The CDR3 protein is CASSLRPGQVYGYTF. The CDR3 region has the DNA TGCGCCAGCAGCCTGAGACCGGGACAGGTCTATGGCTACACCTTC.

The chain joins TRBV28 to TRBJ1-5; D is undetermined. CDR1 and CDR2 from the germline V gene are MDHEN and SYDVKM. Trimming cost V 6 bases and J 9 bases, with 9 bases left between them. The CDR3 sequence is 11 residues long. CDR3 DNA sequence: TGTGCCAGCAGGATAACGGGGCCCCAGCATTTT. This translates into CASRITGPQHF. Filled out from reference TRBV28 and TRBJ1-5, the complete variable domain reads DVKVTQSSRYLVKRTGEKVFLECVQDMDHENMFWYRQDPGLGLRLIYFSYDVKMKEKGDIPEGYSVSREKKERFSLILESASTNQTSMYLCASRITGPQHFGDGTRLSIL.

The rearrangement uses TRBV11-3 and TRBJ1-1; 8 nucleotides line up with TRBD1. This CDR3 region has 15 residues. The V gene's germline CDR1 is SGHNT and CDR2 YENEEA. V shed 5 bases, J shed 4 bases, and the junction held 9 bases outside the gene matches. The CDR3 is CASSLVGQGPTEAFF. The CDR3 DNA reads TGTGCCAGCAGCCTAGTCGGACAGGGCCCCACTGAAGCTTTCTTT.